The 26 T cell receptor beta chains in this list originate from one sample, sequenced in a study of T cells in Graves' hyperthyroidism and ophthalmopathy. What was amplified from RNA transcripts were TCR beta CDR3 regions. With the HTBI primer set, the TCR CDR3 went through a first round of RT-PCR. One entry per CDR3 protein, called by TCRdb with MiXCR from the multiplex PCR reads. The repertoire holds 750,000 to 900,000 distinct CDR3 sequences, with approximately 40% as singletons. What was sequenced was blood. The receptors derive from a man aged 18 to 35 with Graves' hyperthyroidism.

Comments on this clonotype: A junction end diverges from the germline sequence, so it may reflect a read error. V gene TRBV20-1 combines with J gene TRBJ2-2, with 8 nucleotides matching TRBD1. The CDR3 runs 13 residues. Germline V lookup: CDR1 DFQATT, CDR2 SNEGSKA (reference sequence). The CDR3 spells CSAGDRNAGELFF. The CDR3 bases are TGCAGTGCTGGGGACAGGAACGCCGGGGAGCTGTTTTTT.

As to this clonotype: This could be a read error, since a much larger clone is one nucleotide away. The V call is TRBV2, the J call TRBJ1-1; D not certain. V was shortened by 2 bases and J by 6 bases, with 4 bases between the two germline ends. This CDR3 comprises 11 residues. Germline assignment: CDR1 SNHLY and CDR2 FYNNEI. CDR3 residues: CASSEFAEAFF. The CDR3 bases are TGTGCCAGCAGTGAATTCGCTGAAGCTTTCTTT. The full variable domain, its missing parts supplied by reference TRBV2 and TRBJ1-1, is EPEVTQTPSHQVTQMGQEVILRCVPISNHLYFYWYRQILGQKVEFLVSFYNNEISEKSEIFDDQFSVERPDGSNFTLKIRSTKLEDSAMYFCASSEFAEAFFGQGTRLTVV.

CDR3 amino acids: CAISEGDIGQYF. As DNA, the CDR3 is TGTGCCATCAGTGAAGGGGACATCGGGCAGTACTTC. The chain employs TRBV10-3 and TRBJ2-7; D is perhaps TRBD1 (6 bases). This CDR3 has 12 residues. CDR1 ENHRY and CDR2 SYGVKD come from the germline V gene. Trimming stripped 3 bases from V and 9 bases from J, with 12 bases between.

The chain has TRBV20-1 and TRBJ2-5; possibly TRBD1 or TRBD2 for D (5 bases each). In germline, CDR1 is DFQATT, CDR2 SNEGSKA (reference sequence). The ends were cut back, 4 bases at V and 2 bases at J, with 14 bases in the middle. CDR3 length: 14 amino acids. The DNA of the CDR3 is TGCAGTGCTACTCCGGGACGGTTACAAGAGACCCAGTACTTC. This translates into CSATPGRLQETQYF.

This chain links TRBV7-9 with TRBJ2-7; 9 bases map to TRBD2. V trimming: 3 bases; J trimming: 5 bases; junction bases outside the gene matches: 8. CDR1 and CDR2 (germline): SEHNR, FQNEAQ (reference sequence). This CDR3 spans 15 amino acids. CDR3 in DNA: TGTGCCAGCAGCTTCGAAGCGGGGGGAACAAACGAGCAGTACTTC. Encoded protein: CASSFEAGGTNEQYF. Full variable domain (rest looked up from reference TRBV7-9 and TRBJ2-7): DTGVSQNPRHKITKRGQNVTFRCDPISEHNRLYWYRQTLGQGPEFLTYFQNEAQLEKSRLLSDRFSAERPKGSFSTLEIQRTEQGDSAMYLCASSFEAGGTNEQYFGPGTRLTVT.

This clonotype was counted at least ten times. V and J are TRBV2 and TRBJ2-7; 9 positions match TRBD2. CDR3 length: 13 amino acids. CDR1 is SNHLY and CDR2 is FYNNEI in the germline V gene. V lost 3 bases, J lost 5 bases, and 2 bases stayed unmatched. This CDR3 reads CASSELAGHEQYF. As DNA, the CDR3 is TGTGCCAGCAGTGAGCTAGCGGGGCACGAGCAGTACTTC.

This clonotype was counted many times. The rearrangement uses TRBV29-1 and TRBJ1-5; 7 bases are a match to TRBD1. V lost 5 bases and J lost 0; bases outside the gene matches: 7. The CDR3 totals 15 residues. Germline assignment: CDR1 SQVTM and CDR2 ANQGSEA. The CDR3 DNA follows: TGCAGCGTTTCAGCCGGGACAGCTAGCAATCAGCCCCAGCATTTT. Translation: CSVSAGTASNQPQHF.

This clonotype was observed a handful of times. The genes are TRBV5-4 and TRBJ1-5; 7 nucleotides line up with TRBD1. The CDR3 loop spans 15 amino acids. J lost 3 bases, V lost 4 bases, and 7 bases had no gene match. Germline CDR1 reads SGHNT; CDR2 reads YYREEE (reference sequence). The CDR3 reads CASSPDRAYNQPQHF. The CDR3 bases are TGTGCCAGCAGCCCTGACAGGGCCTACAATCAGCCCCAGCATTTT. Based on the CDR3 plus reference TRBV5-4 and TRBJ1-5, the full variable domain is ETGVTQSPTHLIKTRGQQVTLRCSSQSGHNTVSWYQQALGQGPQFIFQYYREEENGRGNFPPRFSGLQFPNYSSELNVNALELDDSALYLCASSPDRAYNQPQHFGDGTRLSIL.

In DNA, the CDR3 is TGTGCCAGCAGCTCTGGATATGAGGAAGCTTTCTTT. Translating gives CASSSGYEEAFF. The V call is TRBV7-9, the J call TRBJ1-1; D gene uncertain. Trimming removed 4 bases from V and 8 bases from J, with 11 bases in between. Germline V gene data show CDR1 as SEHNR and CDR2 as FQNEAQ (reference sequence). There are 12 residues in the CDR3.

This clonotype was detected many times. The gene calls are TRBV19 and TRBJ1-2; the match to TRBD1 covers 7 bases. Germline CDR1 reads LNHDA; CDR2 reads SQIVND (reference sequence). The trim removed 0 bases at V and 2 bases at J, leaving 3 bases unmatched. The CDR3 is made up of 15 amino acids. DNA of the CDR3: TGTGCCAGTAGTATAGATGACAGGGCCAACTATGGCTACACCTTC. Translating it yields CASSIDDRANYGYTF.

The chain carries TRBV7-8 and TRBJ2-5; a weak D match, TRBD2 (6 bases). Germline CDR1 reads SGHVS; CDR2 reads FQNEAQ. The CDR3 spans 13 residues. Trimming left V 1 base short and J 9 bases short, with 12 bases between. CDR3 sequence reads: CASSLDLREAQYF. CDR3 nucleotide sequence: TGTGCCAGCAGCTTAGATCTTAGGGAGGCCCAGTACTTC.

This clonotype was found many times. CDR3 DNA sequence: TGCAGCGTTGAGCTAATCTCTGGAAACACCATATATTTT. Amino acid sequence: CSVELISGNTIYF. The chain carries TRBV29-1 and TRBJ1-3; D not resolved. Trimming shortened V by 3 bases and J by 0 bases, and 6 bases separated the two germline ends. CDR1 and CDR2 (germline): SQVTM, ANQGSEA. The CDR3 sequence is 13 residues long. Full variable domain (outside the CDR3, taken from reference TRBV29-1 and TRBJ1-3): SAVISQKPSRDICQRGTSLTIQCQVDSQVTMMFWYRQQPGQSLTLIATANQGSEATYESGFVIDKFPISRPNLTFSTLTVSNMSPEDSSIYLCSVELISGNTIYFGEGSWLTVV.

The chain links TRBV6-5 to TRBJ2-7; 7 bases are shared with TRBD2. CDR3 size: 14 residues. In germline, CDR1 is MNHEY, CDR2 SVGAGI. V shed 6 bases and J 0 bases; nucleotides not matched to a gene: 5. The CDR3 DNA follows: TGTGCCAGCAGCTACCGGGACTACTCCTACGAGCAGTACTTC. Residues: CASSYRDYSYEQYF.

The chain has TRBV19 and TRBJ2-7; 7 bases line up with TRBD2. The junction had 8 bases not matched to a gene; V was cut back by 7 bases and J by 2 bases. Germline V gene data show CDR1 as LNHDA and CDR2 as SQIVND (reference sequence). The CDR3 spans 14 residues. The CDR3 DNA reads TGTGCCAGTACCCGACGGGGGGACCCCTACGAGCAGTACTTC. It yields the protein CASTRRGDPYEQYF. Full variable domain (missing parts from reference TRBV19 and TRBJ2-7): DGGITQSPKYLFRKEGQNVTLSCEQNLNHDAMYWYRQDPGQGLRLIYYSQIVNDFQKGDIAEGYSVSREKKESFPLTVTSAQKNPTAFYLCASTRRGDPYEQYFGPGTRLTVT.

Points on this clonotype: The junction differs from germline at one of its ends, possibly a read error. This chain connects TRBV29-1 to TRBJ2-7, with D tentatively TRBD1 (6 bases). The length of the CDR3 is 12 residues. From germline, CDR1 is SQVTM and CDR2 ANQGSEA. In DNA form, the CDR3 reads TGTGCCTGGGCCAGGGGATCCAACGAGCAGTACTTC. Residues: CAWARGSNEQYF.

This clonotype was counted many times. CDR3 sequence reads: CASMARETGNTIYF. CDR3 in DNA: TGTGCCAGCATGGCCAGGGAGACTGGAAACACCATATATTTT. The V gene is TRBV2, the J gene TRBJ1-3; TRBD1 might be the D (5 bases). The germline gives CDR1 SNHLY, CDR2 FYNNEI. This CDR3 has 14 residues. The germline V and J ends were trimmed by 7 bases and 2 bases, with 12 bases remaining between them.

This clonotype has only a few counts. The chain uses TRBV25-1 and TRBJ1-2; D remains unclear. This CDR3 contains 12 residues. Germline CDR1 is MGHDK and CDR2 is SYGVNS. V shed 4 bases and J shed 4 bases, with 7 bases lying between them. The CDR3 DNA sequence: TGTGCCAGCAGTGGAGGGAGCTATGGCTACACCTTC. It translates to CASSGGSYGYTF.

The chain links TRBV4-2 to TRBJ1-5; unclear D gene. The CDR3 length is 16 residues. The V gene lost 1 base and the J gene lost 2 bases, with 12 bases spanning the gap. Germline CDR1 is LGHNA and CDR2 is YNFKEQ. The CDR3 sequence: CASSQAGGRGNQPQHF. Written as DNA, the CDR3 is TGTGCCAGCAGCCAAGCGGGTGGGCGGGGCAATCAGCCCCAGCATTTT.

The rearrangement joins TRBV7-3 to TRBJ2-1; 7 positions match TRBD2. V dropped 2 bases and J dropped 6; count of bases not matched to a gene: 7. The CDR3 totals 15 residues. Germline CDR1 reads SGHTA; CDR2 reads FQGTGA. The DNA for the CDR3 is TGTGCCAGCAGCTTATCAGGACTAGAGGGCAATGAGCAGTTCTTC. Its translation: CASSLSGLEGNEQFF.

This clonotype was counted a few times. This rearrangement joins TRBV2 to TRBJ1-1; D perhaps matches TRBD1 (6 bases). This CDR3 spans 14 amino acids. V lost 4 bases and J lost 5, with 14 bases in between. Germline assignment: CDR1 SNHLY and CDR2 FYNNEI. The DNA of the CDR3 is TGTGCCAGCAGTGGGCAGGGGATTATTACTGAAGCTTTCTTT. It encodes CASSGQGIITEAFF.

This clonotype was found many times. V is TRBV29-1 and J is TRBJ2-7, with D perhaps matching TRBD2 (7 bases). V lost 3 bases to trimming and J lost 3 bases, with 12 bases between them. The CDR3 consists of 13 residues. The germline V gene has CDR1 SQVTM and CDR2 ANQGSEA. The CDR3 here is CSVEEGGLYEQYF. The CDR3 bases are TGCAGCGTTGAGGAGGGGGGGCTCTACGAGCAGTACTTC.

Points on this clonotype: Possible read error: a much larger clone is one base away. In nucleotides, the CDR3 is TGTGCCAGCACGGGGGTCCCGAACACCGGGGTGCTGTTTTTT. Translated, it gives CASTGVPNTGVLFF. This rearrangement joins TRBV2 to TRBJ2-2; weak D call: TRBD2 (6 bases). The CDR3 consists of 14 residues. CDR1 is SNHLY and CDR2 is FYNNEI in the germline V gene.

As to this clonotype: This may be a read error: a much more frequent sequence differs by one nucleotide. CDR3 in amino acids: CASSQDFGTGLAEAFF. CDR3 sequence (DNA): TGTGCCAGCAGCCAAGATTTTGGGACAGGGTTAGCCGAAGCTTTCTTT. The V call is TRBV7-2, the J call TRBJ1-1, with 9 bases matching TRBD1. Trimming cost V 5 bases and J 8 bases; bases outside gene matches: 15. Germline CDR1 and CDR2: SGHTA and FQGNSA. The CDR3 is 16 residues long.

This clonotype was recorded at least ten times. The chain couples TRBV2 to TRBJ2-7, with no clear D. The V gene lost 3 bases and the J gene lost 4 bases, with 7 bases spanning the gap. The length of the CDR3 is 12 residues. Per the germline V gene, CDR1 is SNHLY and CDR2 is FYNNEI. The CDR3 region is CASSDDIYEQYF. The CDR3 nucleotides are TGTGCCAGCAGTGACGACATTTACGAGCAGTACTTC.

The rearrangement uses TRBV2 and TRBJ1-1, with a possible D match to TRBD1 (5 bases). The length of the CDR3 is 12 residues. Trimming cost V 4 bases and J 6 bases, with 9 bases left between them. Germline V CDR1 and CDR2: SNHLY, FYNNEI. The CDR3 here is CASSAGAAEAFF. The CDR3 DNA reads TGTGCCAGCAGTGCCGGGGCCGCTGAAGCTTTCTTT.

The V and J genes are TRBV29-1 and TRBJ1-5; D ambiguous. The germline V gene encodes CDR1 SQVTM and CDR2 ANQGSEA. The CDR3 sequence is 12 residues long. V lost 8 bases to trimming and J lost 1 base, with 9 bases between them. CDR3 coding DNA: TGCAGCAGTTTTCTGAGCAATCAGCCCCAGCATTTT. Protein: CSSFLSNQPQHF.